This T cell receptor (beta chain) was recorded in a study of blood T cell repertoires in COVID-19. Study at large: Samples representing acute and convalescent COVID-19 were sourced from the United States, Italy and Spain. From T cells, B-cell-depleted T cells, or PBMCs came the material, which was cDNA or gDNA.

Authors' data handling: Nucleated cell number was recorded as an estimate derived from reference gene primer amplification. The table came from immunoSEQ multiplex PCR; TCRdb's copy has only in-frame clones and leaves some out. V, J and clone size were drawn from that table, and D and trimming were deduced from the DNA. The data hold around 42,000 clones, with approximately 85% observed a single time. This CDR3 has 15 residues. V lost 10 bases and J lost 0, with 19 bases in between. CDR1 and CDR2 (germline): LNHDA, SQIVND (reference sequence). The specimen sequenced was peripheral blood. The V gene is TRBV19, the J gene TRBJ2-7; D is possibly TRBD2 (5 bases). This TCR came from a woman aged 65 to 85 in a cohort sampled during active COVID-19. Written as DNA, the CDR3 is TGTGCCACCAGTCGCGGGTTTGCAGGCTCCTACGAGCAGTACTTC. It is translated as CATSRGFAGSYEQYF.